This T cell receptor beta chain was profiled in a study of blood T cells in healthy people across ages. A second PCR of about 7 to 12 cycles used a sample-barcoded 5' primer and a J-beta primer mix. Researchers report that a template-switch adaptor with 12 random nucleotides tagged each cDNA molecule. From the 5' RACE reads, TCRdb called clonotypes with MiXCR, one entry per CDR3 protein. The repertoire consists of hundreds of thousands of distinct CDR3 sequences, with more than 40% occurring once and the leading ten covering around a third. Germline CDR1 KGHDR, CDR2 SFDVKD. Trimming cost V 7 bases and J 0 bases, with 16 bases left between them. This CDR3 has 16 amino acids.

The origin of this receptor is a woman aged 55-75 years in good health. V is TRBV24-1 and J is TRBJ2-3; tentative D call: TRBD2 (5 bases). The specimen was blood. The CDR3 loop reads CATSAKGRRSTDTQYF. CDR3 nucleotide sequence: TGTGCCACCAGCGCAAAAGGGCGGAGGAGCACAGATACGCAGTATTTT.